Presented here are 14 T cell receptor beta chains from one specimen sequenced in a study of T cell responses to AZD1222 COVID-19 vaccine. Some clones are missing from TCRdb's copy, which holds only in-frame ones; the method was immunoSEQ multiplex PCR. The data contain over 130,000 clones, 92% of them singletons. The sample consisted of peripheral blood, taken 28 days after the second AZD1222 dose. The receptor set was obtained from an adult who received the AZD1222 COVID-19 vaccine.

CDR3 residues: CASSWLSGNTIYF. CDR3 coding DNA: TGTGCCAGCAGCTGGCTCTCTGGAAACACCATATATTTT. The chain uses TRBV5-4 and TRBJ1-3; D is uncertain. The CDR3 consists of 13 residues. V lost 3 bases to trimming and J lost 0 bases, with 4 bases between them. The germline V gene encodes CDR1 SGHNT and CDR2 YYREEE (reference sequence). The whole variable domain, remainder taken from reference TRBV5-4 and TRBJ1-3, is ETGVTQSPTHLIKTRGQQVTLRCSSQSGHNTVSWYQQALGQGPQFIFQYYREEENGRGNFPPRFSGLQFPNYSSELNVNALELDDSALYLCASSWLSGNTIYFGEGSWLTVV.

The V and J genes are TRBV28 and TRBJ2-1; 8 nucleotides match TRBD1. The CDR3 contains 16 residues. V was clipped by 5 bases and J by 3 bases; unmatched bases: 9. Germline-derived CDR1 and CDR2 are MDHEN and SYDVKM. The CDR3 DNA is TGTGCCAGCAGTCCCAAGACAGGGGTAGACTACAATGAGCAGTTCTTC. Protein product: CASSPKTGVDYNEQFF.

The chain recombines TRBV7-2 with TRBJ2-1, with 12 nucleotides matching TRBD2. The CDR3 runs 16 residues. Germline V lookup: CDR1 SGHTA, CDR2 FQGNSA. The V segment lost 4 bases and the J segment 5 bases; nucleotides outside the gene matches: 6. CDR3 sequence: CASSSWTSGINNEQFF. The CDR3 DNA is TGTGCCAGCAGCTCTTGGACTAGCGGGATAAACAATGAGCAGTTCTTC.

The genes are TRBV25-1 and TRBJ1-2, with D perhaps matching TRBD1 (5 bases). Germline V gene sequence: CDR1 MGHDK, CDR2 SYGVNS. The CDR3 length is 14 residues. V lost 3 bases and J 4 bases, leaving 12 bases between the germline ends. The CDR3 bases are TGTGCCAGCAGTGACCCGACAGTGCCCTATGGCTACACCTTC. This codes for CASSDPTVPYGYTF.

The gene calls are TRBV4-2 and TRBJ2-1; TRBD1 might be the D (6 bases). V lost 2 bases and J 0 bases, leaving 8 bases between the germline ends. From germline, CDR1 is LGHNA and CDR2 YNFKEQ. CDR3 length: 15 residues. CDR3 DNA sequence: TGTGCCAGCAGCCAAACAGGGAGCTCCTACAATGAGCAGTTCTTC. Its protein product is CASSQTGSSYNEQFF.

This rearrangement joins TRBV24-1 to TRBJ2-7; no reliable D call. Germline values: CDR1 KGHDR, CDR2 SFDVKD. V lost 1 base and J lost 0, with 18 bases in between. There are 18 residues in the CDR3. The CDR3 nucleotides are TGTGCCACCAGTGATTTTAGACGACGGCGCTCCTTCTCCTACGAGCAGTACTTC. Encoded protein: CATSDFRRRRSFSYEQYF.

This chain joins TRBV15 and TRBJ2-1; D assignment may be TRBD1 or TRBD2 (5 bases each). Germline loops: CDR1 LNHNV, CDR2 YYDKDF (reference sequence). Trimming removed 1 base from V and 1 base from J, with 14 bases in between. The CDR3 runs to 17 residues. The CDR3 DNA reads TGTGCCACCAGCAGAGTTGGGGGACCCCGGTCCTACAATGAGCAGTTCTTC. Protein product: CATSRVGGPRSYNEQFF.

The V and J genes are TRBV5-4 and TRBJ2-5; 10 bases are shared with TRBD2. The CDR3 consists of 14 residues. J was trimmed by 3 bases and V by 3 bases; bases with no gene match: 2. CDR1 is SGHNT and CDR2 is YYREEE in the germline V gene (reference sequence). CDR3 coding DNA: TGTGCCAGCAGCTCCAGCGGGAGGGAAGAGACCCAGTACTTC. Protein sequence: CASSSSGREETQYF. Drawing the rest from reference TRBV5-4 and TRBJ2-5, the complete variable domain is ETGVTQSPTHLIKTRGQQVTLRCSSQSGHNTVSWYQQALGQGPQFIFQYYREEENGRGNFPPRFSGLQFPNYSSELNVNALELDDSALYLCASSSSGREETQYFGPGTRLLVL.

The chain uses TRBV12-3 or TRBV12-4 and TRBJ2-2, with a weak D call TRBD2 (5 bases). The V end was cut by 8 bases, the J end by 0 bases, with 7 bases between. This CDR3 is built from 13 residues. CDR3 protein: CASVGANTGELFF. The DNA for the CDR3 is TGTGCCAGCGTCGGGGCGAACACCGGGGAGCTGTTTTTT.

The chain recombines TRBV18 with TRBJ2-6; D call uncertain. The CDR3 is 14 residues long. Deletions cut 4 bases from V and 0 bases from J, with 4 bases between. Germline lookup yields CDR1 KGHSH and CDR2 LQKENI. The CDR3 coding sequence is TGTGCCAGCTCACTGAGCTCTGGGGCCAACGTCCTGACTTTC. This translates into CASSLSSGANVLTF.

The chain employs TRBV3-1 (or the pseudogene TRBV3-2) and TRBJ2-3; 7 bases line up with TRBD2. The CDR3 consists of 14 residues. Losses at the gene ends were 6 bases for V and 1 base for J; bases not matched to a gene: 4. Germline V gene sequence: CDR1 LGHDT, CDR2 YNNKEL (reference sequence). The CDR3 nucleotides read TGTGCCAGCAGTCCCACTAGCGGCACAGATACGCAGTATTTT. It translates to CASSPTSGTDTQYF.

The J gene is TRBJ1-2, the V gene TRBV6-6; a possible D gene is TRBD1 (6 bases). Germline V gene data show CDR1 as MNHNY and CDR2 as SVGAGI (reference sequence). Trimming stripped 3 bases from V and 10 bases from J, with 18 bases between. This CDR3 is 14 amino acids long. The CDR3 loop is CASSYNGDRTLYTF. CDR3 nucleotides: TGTGCCAGCAGTTATAACGGCGACAGGACTCTCTACACCTTC.

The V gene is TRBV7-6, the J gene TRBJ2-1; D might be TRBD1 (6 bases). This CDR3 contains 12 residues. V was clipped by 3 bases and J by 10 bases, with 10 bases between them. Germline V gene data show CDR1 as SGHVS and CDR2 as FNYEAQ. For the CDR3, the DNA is TGTGCCAGCAGCTTGGTGAGGGGGGAGCAGTTCTTC. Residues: CASSLVRGEQFF.

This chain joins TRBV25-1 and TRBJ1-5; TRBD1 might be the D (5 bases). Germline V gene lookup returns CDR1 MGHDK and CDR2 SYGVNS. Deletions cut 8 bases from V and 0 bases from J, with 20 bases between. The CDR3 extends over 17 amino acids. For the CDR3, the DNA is TGTGCCAGCCCTACACCCCGAGACAGCTATAGCAATCAGCCCCAGCATTTT. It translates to CASPTPRDSYSNQPQHF.